This T cell receptor beta chain was profiled in a study of T cell repertoires in cytomegalovirus infection. Findings and limits, study-wide: The ex vivo response was dominated by HLA-C-restricted CMV-specific TCR beta clonotypes. Summed public TCR beta family frequency identified CMV carriers bearing the relevant HLA.

TCRdb reprocessed the reads with MiXCR, giving one entry per CDR3 protein. The repertoire holds roughly 100,000 distinct CDR3 sequences, with 16% as singletons. Ten or more counts support this clonotype. What it recognizes is unknown. V dropped 5 bases and J dropped 0 bases, with 10 bases sitting between them. CDR3 length: 14 residues. Input material: PBMCs. J is TRBJ2-5 and V is TRBV12-3 or TRBV12-4; D remains ambiguous. This clonotype originated in a human donor in good health (CMV status not recorded). Some clones in this sample may be carry-over from other donors' samples. CDR3 nucleotide sequence: TGTGCCAGCAGTCTCGGACGCAACCAAGAGACCCAGTACTTC. Amino acid sequence: CASSLGRNQETQYF.